This T cell receptor beta chain originates from a study of read filtering for tumor transcriptome and immune sequencing. Looking at the study overall: RNA-seq yielded only about 80 to 1,400 TCR reads, IR-seq about 4.05 to 11 million.

In this sample, this clonotype turned up many times. The antigen remains unidentified. The library was built from about 400 ng RNA with molecular barcoded adaptors for alpha/delta and beta/gamma chains. MiXCR, applied by TCRdb to the reads, yields one record per CDR3 protein. Of some 130,000 distinct CDR3 sequences listed, roughly 13% are singletons. V lost 3 bases, J lost 12 bases, and 5 bases stayed unmatched. The germline V gene has CDR1 SGHAT and CDR2 FQNNGV. CDR3 length: 12 residues. Points from the study as a whole: The sorted CD138-negative fraction was a mixed bone marrow immune population, not purified T cells. Without single-read clonotypes, shared clonotype proportions correlated more between IR-seq and RNA-seq.

The sample comprised a population of CD138-negative cells sorted from bone marrow. This TCR came from a donor aged 40 or older with multiple myeloma. The chain carries TRBV11-2 and TRBJ2-4; 7 nucleotides line up with TRBD2. The CDR3 DNA reads as TGTGCCAGCAGCTTGCGTCGGGAGGCTCAGTACTTC. It encodes CASSLRREAQYF.